This TCR delta chain derives from a study of γδ T cells in repeated Plasmodium falciparum infection. Study details: Donors were malaria-exposed Malian children or age- and gender-matched Australian children. Malaria-naive adults were infected with P. falciparum NF54 four times over around 600 days. Timepoints: baseline, immediately before selected infections, and 21 days after every infection.

Comment on this clone: The protein given by TCRdb reflects a much larger clone and differs at residue 19 from this DNA's translation, likely from a read error; the protein shown is the DNA's translation.

TCRdb re-processed the multiplex PCR reads via CATT. The data hold 93,000 or so delta-chain clones, with over 0.75% observed a single time. Bulk repertoires came from Vgamma9/Vdelta2+ or Vdelta2-negative gammadelta T cells flow-sorted from PBMC. J lost 1 base, V lost 0 bases, and 40 bases had no gene match. This CDR3 is 28 amino acids long. Germline values: CDR1 TSWWSYY, CDR2 QGS. This clonotype was sampled from a pool of human donors (malaria-infected and uninfected, not separated). This chain uses TRDV1 with TRDJ1; 8 bases match TRDD2. Input material: gamma-delta T cells from blood. Written as DNA, the CDR3 is TGTGCTCTTGGGGAACTAGGGGGTCGGGTCTTCTTTCGGGCTTCCTACGAGCTGGAGGATTTTCGCACCGATAAACTCATCTTT. Protein product: CALGELGGRVFFRASYELEDFRTDKLIF.